This is a list of T cell receptor beta chains from one sample in a study of T-cell reconstitution after alpha-beta-depleted transplantation in children. TCRdb independently ran MiXCR on the PCR reads; one entry per CDR3 protein. This table holds some 300,000 distinct CDR3 sequences, 9% to 12% found once. The sequences come from PBMCs from the stem cell graft donor, collected from the stem cell graft. These receptors came from a human donor who donated a stem cell graft to a child with acute lymphoblastic leukemia. The CDR3 runs from the conserved cysteine through the conserved F or W. Each record gives: CDR3 DNA, CDR3 protein, V gene, J gene, clone size, D gene. D genes are given only for firm matches. Expanded clones get a size class; other rows say once, few or many, or leave the size out.

TGCGGTTCAGGGCCCGGAGGGAGAACCTACGAGCAGTACTTC	CGSGPGGRTYEQYF	TRBV7-9	TRBJ2-7	few	NA
TGCGCCAGCATGGGCCCCAGCACAGATACGCAGTATTTT	CASMGPSTDTQYF	TRBV5-1	TRBJ2-3	NA	NA
TGTGCCACCAGCAGAGAGCAGGGTGCCGGGGCCAACGGCCTGACTTTC	CATSREQGAGANGLTF	TRBV15	TRBJ2-6	few	NA
TGTGCCAGCAGCCTACTGGGGCGGGGAGAATTGAACACTGAAGCTTTCTTT	CASSLLGRGELNTEAFF	TRBV3-1	TRBJ1-1	NA	NA
TGCGCCAGCAGCTCAGGCCCGACGCAGTATTTT	CASSSGPTQYF	TRBV5-1	TRBJ2-3	many	NA
TGTGCCAGCAGCCCCGGGACTAATCAGTTCTTC	CASSPGTNQFF	TRBV12-3/TRBV12-4	TRBJ2-1	few	TRBD2
TGCAGTGCTAGGTTGGACAGGGGATCTTACGAGCAGTACTTC	CSARLDRGSYEQYF	TRBV20-1	TRBJ2-7	NA	TRBD1
TGTGCCAGCAGCCAAGGGGGCGCGGAAAAACTGTTTTTT	CASSQGGAEKLFF	TRBV14	TRBJ1-4	many	NA
TGTGCCAGCAGTTACTCTGGGCGGGAGCAGTTCTTC	CASSYSGREQFF	TRBV6-6	TRBJ2-1	NA	NA
TGTGCCAGCAGTTCCTCTTGGGGGACCGACACCGGGGAGCTGTTTTTT	CASSSSWGTDTGELFF	TRBV28	TRBJ2-2	NA	NA
TGTGCCAGCAGCTATACAGGGGGGGAGACCCAGTACTTC	CASSYTGGETQYF	TRBV12-3/TRBV12-4	TRBJ2-5	NA	TRBD1
TGTGCCAGCAGCTTGTCTAGCGGGATCAGTGAGACCCAGTACTTC	CASSLSSGISETQYF	TRBV7-2	TRBJ2-5	few	TRBD2
TGCGCCAGCAGTCTCGAGGTAGCGGGGACCACAGATACGCAGTATTTT	CASSLEVAGTTDTQYF	TRBV5-1	TRBJ2-3	many	TRBD2
TGTGCCAGCAGCCAAAGGACAGGCGAGGTTAATTCACCCCTCCACTTT	CASSQRTGEVNSPLHF	TRBV7-2	TRBJ1-6	NA	TRBD1
TGTGCCAGTAGCCCCTGGGGGGAGAACACCGGGGAGCTGTTTTTT	CASSPWGENTGELFF	TRBV19	TRBJ2-2	NA	NA
TGTGCCAGCAGTTTAGCTAGCGGGAGCTCCTACGAGCAGTACTTC	CASSLASGSSYEQYF	TRBV12-3/TRBV12-4	TRBJ2-7	many	TRBD2
TGTGCCAGCAGCGGCACAGGAGGTGGGTTCTTC	CASSGTGGGFF	TRBV6-5	TRBJ2-1	NA	NA
TGTGCCAGCAGCATGCCCTCGGGACAGGTTGGGGCTTTCTTT	CASSMPSGQVGAFF	TRBV7-9	TRBJ1-1	many	TRBD1
TGTGCCAGCAGCCAACAGGGGACAGGGGGCGATGAGCAGTTCTTC	CASSQQGTGGDEQFF	TRBV11-2	TRBJ2-1	few	TRBD1
TGTGCCAGCAGCCTCGGCACTAGCGCGGACGAGCAGTACTTC	CASSLGTSADEQYF	TRBV4-2	TRBJ2-7	few	TRBD2
TGTGCCAGCAGCTTGGGCAGGGTGGAGACCCAGTACTTC	CASSLGRVETQYF	TRBV5-4	TRBJ2-5	NA	NA
TGTGCCAGCAGTTACCTCCAGGGGCCGAATTCCTACGAGCAGTACTTC	CASSYLQGPNSYEQYF	TRBV6-5	TRBJ2-7	NA	NA
TGCAGTGCTGCCACTACAGGGGTGCGCACCGGGGAGCTGTTTTTT	CSAATTGVRTGELFF	TRBV20-1	TRBJ2-2	few	TRBD1
TGCGCCAGCAGCTTGAAGGGCAGCGGCGGGAGAGGAGAGACCCAGTACTTC	CASSLKGSGGRGETQYF	TRBV5-1	TRBJ2-5	few	TRBD2
TGTGCCAGCAGCTTAGGGGGGAGTAACCGGGAGACCCAGTACTTC	CASSLGGSNRETQYF	TRBV7-3	TRBJ2-5	NA	NA
TGTGCCAGCACCTTAGGGGGGACTAGCGGGACGGGGCAGTTCTTC	CASTLGGTSGTGQFF	TRBV6-2/TRBV6-3	TRBJ2-1	NA	TRBD2
TGTGCCAGCAGCTTGGGTGACACGGACACAGATACGCAGTATTTT	CASSLGDTDTDTQYF	TRBV5-5	TRBJ2-3	NA	NA
TGCAGCGCACTGGAGGGGGCGTATGGCTACACCTTC	CSALEGAYGYTF	TRBV29-1	TRBJ1-2	many	TRBD1
TGCAGTGCTAATAGGTGGGGCGAGGTAGACACCATATATTTT	CSANRWGEVDTIYF	TRBV20-1	TRBJ1-3	NA	NA
TGTGCCAGCACGCTCATCCGGGGCGAGCAGTACTTC	CASTLIRGEQYF	TRBV6-1	TRBJ2-7	few	NA
TGCGCCAGCAGCTTGGAAGCCCCCTCTGGAAACACCATATATTTT	CASSLEAPSGNTIYF	TRBV5-1	TRBJ1-3	NA	NA
TGTGCCAGCAGTACCGGGTCCCGAAACATTCAGTACTTC	CASSTGSRNIQYF	TRBV6-2/TRBV6-3	TRBJ2-4	NA	NA
TGTGCCATCAGTGAGCATACTGGGGGCTACGAGCAGTACTTC	CAISEHTGGYEQYF	TRBV10-3	TRBJ2-7	NA	NA
TGTGCCATCAGGACTAGCGGGAGCACAGATACGCAGTATTTT	CAIRTSGSTDTQYF	TRBV10-3	TRBJ2-3	few	TRBD2
TGTGCCAGCAGTACCCCACTAGCGGGGGGGAATGAGCAGTTCTTC	CASSTPLAGGNEQFF	TRBV28	TRBJ2-1	NA	TRBD2
TGTGCCAGTGGCAAGTACCCGCAGCCGTATTTT	CASGKYPQPYF	TRBV7-9	TRBJ2-3	few	NA
TGTGCCAGCAGACAAAAAGGGTTCATGAACACTGAAGCTTTCTTT	CASRQKGFMNTEAFF	TRBV6-2/TRBV6-3	TRBJ1-1	few	NA
TGTGCCAGTCAGACAGCATATAATTCACCCCTCCACTTT	CASQTAYNSPLHF	TRBV28	TRBJ1-6	NA	NA
TGCGCCAGCAATCACGAATTCTCTGGGGCCAACGTCCTGACTTTC	CASNHEFSGANVLTF	TRBV5-1	TRBJ2-6	many	NA
TGTGCCAGCAGTTTAAAACTTCCAGGGGATACGCAGTATTTT	CASSLKLPGDTQYF	TRBV28	TRBJ2-3	few	NA
TGTGCCAGCAGTTTATCAGGCGGGGAGCTGTTTTTT	CASSLSGGELFF	TRBV27	TRBJ2-2	NA	NA
TGTGCCAGCAGCTTCTGGGACAGCTCCTACGAGCAGTACTTC	CASSFWDSSYEQYF	TRBV5-8	TRBJ2-7	many	TRBD1
TGCAGTGCTAGGAGGGGACAGGTCAACACTGAAGCTTTCTTT	CSARRGQVNTEAFF	TRBV20-1	TRBJ1-1	NA	TRBD1
TGTGCCAGCAGCTCAGGGGAGAGGCCCCAGCATTTT	CASSSGERPQHF	TRBV6-2/TRBV6-3	TRBJ1-5	NA	NA
TGTGCCAGCAGCTTAAGACGGGGCTCCTACAATGAGCAGTTCTTC	CASSLRRGSYNEQFF	TRBV7-2	TRBJ2-1	NA	NA
TGTGCCAGCAGTGCCACTAGCGGGAGGGCAGATACGCAGTATTTT	CASSATSGRADTQYF	TRBV6-1	TRBJ2-3	NA	TRBD2
TGCGCCAGCAGCTCCTCTAGCGGGAGAAGAGACGGGGAGCTGTTTTTT	CASSSSSGRRDGELFF	TRBV5-1	TRBJ2-2	few	TRBD2
TGTGCCAGCAGTTACTCGACTAGCGGGAGGTTCTTTGAGCAGTTCTTC	CASSYSTSGRFFEQFF	TRBV6-2/TRBV6-3	TRBJ2-1	NA	TRBD2
TGCGCCAGCAGCCAAGAAGCGTGGGATTACGAGCAGTACTTC	CASSQEAWDYEQYF	TRBV4-3	TRBJ2-7	NA	NA